Listed below are T cell receptor beta chains from one sample, sequenced in a study of T cells expressing NK-cell markers. TCRdb derives one entry per CDR3 protein from the 5' RACE reads, leaving out DNA. Its listing shows 400,000 or so distinct CDR3 sequences. Sequencing was done on a sample of blood T cells: a sorted CD56 or NKG2C T cell subset, CD4+ or CD8+ T cells, or bulk PBMC T cells (not recorded which). Receptors originate from a woman aged 50 to 60 in good health. CDR3s include the opening cysteine and the closing phenylalanine or tryptophan. Each record gives: V gene, J gene, CDR3 length, CDR3 protein.

V gene: TRBV20-1
J gene: TRBJ1-1
CDR3 length: 15
CDR3 protein: CSARGGFGMNTEAFF

V gene: TRBV7-8
J gene: TRBJ2-7
CDR3 length: 14
CDR3 protein: CASSLVGLYYEQYF

V gene: TRBV7-9
J gene: TRBJ2-2
CDR3 length: 14
CDR3 protein: CASSLGLEHGELFF

V gene: TRBV12-3/TRBV12-4
J gene: TRBJ2-1
CDR3 length: 15
CDR3 protein: CASSQVAGVSHEQFF

V gene: TRBV12-3/TRBV12-4
J gene: TRBJ1-5
CDR3 length: 14
CDR3 protein: CASTTGQGNQPQHF

V gene: TRBV6-5
J gene: TRBJ2-1
CDR3 length: 13
CDR3 protein: CATGASPYNEQFF

V gene: TRBV5-1
J gene: TRBJ2-4
CDR3 length: 14
CDR3 protein: CASSLRDRKNIQYF

V gene: TRBV12-3/TRBV12-4
J gene: TRBJ2-7
CDR3 length: 13
CDR3 protein: CASTPGAQAEQYF

V gene: TRBV12-3/TRBV12-4
J gene: TRBJ2-5
CDR3 length: 18
CDR3 protein: CASSPKLQLAVLPPPQYF

V gene: TRBV27
J gene: TRBJ1-5
CDR3 length: 15
CDR3 protein: CASSPGTGSNQPQHF

V gene: TRBV18
J gene: TRBJ2-1
CDR3 length: 15
CDR3 protein: CASSPLNREVDEQFF

V gene: TRBV4-1
J gene: TRBJ2-3
CDR3 length: 17
CDR3 protein: CASSLQGGRLARDTQYF

V gene: TRBV3-1
J gene: TRBJ2-2
CDR3 length: 14
CDR3 protein: CASSPELNTGELFF

V gene: TRBV12-3/TRBV12-4
J gene: TRBJ2-7
CDR3 length: 12
CDR3 protein: CASSQRLYLQYF

V gene: TRBV5-1
J gene: TRBJ2-3
CDR3 length: 13
CDR3 protein: CASSGGRGDTQYF

V gene: TRBV15
J gene: TRBJ2-2
CDR3 length: 14
CDR3 protein: CATSTGLNTGELFF

V gene: TRBV30
J gene: TRBJ2-3
CDR3 length: 12
CDR3 protein: CAWRTSGGTQYF

V gene: TRBV12-5
J gene: TRBJ2-1
CDR3 length: 20
CDR3 protein: CASGSQVRLAGEVFYNEQFF

V gene: TRBV11-2
J gene: TRBJ2-7
CDR3 length: 15
CDR3 protein: CASSMPGLTSYEQYF

V gene: TRBV13
J gene: TRBJ2-3
CDR3 length: 14
CDR3 protein: CASSQTSWADTQYF

V gene: TRBV6-2/TRBV6-3
J gene: TRBJ2-5
CDR3 length: 14
CDR3 protein: CASRVAGGGGTQYF

V gene: TRBV5-1
J gene: TRBJ2-1
CDR3 length: 20
CDR3 protein: CASGRYNRTSGSLSYNEQFF

V gene: TRBV5-1
J gene: TRBJ1-4
CDR3 length: 15
CDR3 protein: CASSSLTGNNEKLFF

V gene: TRBV7-9
J gene: TRBJ2-5
CDR3 length: 15
CDR3 protein: CASSSGTSPERAQYF

V gene: TRBV7-3
J gene: TRBJ2-1
CDR3 length: 13
CDR3 protein: CASSATSGIEQFF

V gene: TRBV28
J gene: TRBJ2-5
CDR3 length: 15
CDR3 protein: CASSFLGGSLETQYF

V gene: TRBV9
J gene: TRBJ2-1
CDR3 length: 17
CDR3 protein: CASSVGTSGRAGNEQFF

V gene: TRBV19
J gene: TRBJ1-1
CDR3 length: 13
CDR3 protein: CATRRGGDTEAFF

V gene: TRBV24-1
J gene: TRBJ2-3
CDR3 length: 15
CDR3 protein: CATRAAGVSTDTQYF

V gene: TRBV6-1
J gene: TRBJ2-3
CDR3 length: 16
CDR3 protein: CASSLRTGGLTDTQYF

V gene: TRBV5-6
J gene: TRBJ2-5
CDR3 length: 13
CDR3 protein: CASSSPTGETQYF

V gene: TRBV20-1
J gene: TRBJ1-1
CDR3 length: 15
CDR3 protein: CSAKSGKGLNTEAFF

V gene: TRBV6-2/TRBV6-3
J gene: TRBJ1-5
CDR3 length: 15
CDR3 protein: CASSLPPAGNQPQHF

V gene: TRBV2
J gene: TRBJ1-6
CDR3 length: 15
CDR3 protein: CASRRDRAYNSPLHF

V gene: TRBV7-2
J gene: TRBJ1-1
CDR3 length: 16
CDR3 protein: CASSQDLGVINTEAFF

V gene: TRBV12-3/TRBV12-4
J gene: TRBJ2-3
CDR3 length: 15
CDR3 protein: CASSPRLAGGDTQYF

V gene: TRBV12-5
J gene: TRBJ2-1
CDR3 length: 15
CDR3 protein: CASGPGLASYNEQFF

V gene: TRBV7-8
J gene: TRBJ2-1
CDR3 length: 13
CDR3 protein: CASSQNHYNEQFF

V gene: TRBV13
J gene: TRBJ2-1
CDR3 length: 12
CDR3 protein: CASAGGAYEQFF

V gene: TRBV7-9
J gene: TRBJ2-3
CDR3 length: 15
CDR3 protein: CASSLGLSLVDTQYF

V gene: TRBV20-1
J gene: TRBJ2-5
CDR3 length: 14
CDR3 protein: CSASPTSGQETQYF

V gene: TRBV6-5
J gene: TRBJ2-3
CDR3 length: 16
CDR3 protein: CASGALSGTSTDTQYF

V gene: TRBV7-8
J gene: TRBJ1-1
CDR3 length: 14
CDR3 protein: CASSQGHKSTEAFF

V gene: TRBV12-3/TRBV12-4
J gene: TRBJ1-5
CDR3 length: 14
CDR3 protein: CASSFRVNGQPQHF

V gene: TRBV20-1
J gene: TRBJ2-5
CDR3 length: 16
CDR3 protein: CSARGGDSNQQETQYF

V gene: TRBV20-1
J gene: TRBJ2-3
CDR3 length: 18
CDR3 protein: CSASPLGAAGPFTDTQYF

V gene: TRBV4-2
J gene: TRBJ2-5
CDR3 length: 17
CDR3 protein: CASSQEGLAVLSETQYF